A selection of T cell receptor beta chains follows, all from one sample in a study of somatic reversion in DOCK8 deficiency. TCRdb processed the multiplex PCR reads anew with MiXCR; each CDR3 protein has one entry. Of 1,300 to 1,500 distinct CDR3 sequences listed, about 20% are singletons. Material: blood. The receptor set was obtained from a human donor with DOCK8 deficiency. Both conserved end residues are part of each CDR3. The D gene is left open where the match is weak. Rows give clone size only sometimes, using once, few, many, or a class for an expanded clone.

few	TRBV19	-	TRBJ2-7	TGTGCCAGTAGTGATGGACACGGCCCCTACGAGCAGCACTTC	CASSDGHGPYEQHF
few	TRBV11-2	-	TRBJ1-1	TGTGCCAGCAGCTCCTGGCTCAGTTCGGACACTGAAGCTTTCTTT	CASSSWLSSDTEAFF
few	TRBV6-2/TRBV6-3	-	TRBJ2-7	TGTGCCAGCAGTTACACTACCGGGACCTCTACCTACGAGCAGTACTTC	CASSYTTGTSTYEQYF
-	TRBV7-6	TRBD1	TRBJ1-1	TGTGCCAGCAGCCCTCAGGCAGGGGGCGAGGGAGCTTTCTTT	CASSPQAGGEGAFF
many	TRBV7-9	-	TRBJ1-2	TGTGCCAGCAGCTCAATGCGGGGGGCGCTTGCGGATGGCTACACCTTC	CASSSMRGALADGYTF
-	TRBV5-6	-	TRBJ2-1	TGTGCCAGCAGCTTGGGGACCTCCTGGGGTGAGCAGTTCTTC	CASSLGTSWGEQFF
many	TRBV12-3/TRBV12-4	TRBD1	TRBJ1-4	TGTGCCAGCAGCCCCACAGGGGAAGCTAATGAAAAACTGTTTTTT	CASSPTGEANEKLFF
few	TRBV7-2	-	TRBJ1-6	TGTGCCAGCAGCTTAGTTACAGGGAGCTCCTATAATTCACCCCTCCACTTT	CASSLVTGSSYNSPLHF
large	TRBV20-1	-	TRBJ1-1	TGCAGTGCCCAGGACACTTACACTGAAGCTTTCTTT	CSAQDTYTEAFF
medium-sized	TRBV7-9	TRBD2	TRBJ2-1	TGTGCCAGCAGCTTACGGACTAGCGGGGGGGATTCAAGAAATGAGCAGTTCTTC	CASSLRTSGGDSRNEQFF
few	TRBV2	-	TRBJ1-1	TGTGCCAGCAGGAAACATCAGGGTCCCGGATTAAACACTGAAGCTTTCTTT	CASRKHQGPGLNTEAFF
medium-sized	TRBV20-1	-	TRBJ2-7	TGCAGTGCTAGAGGGCAGGGGTTCAACGAGCAGTACTTC	CSARGQGFNEQYF
many	TRBV7-9	TRBD1	TRBJ2-6	TGTGCCAGCAGCCGTAGGGTAGGGACAGACTTTTCTGGGGCCAACGTCCTGACTTTC	CASSRRVGTDFSGANVLTF
many	TRBV5-1	-	TRBJ1-1	TGCGCCAGCAGCTCCCCGGGGGCGAAAGCTTTCTTT	CASSSPGAKAFF
-	TRBV15	-	TRBJ1-2	TGTGCCACCAGCAGAGCTGCAGGGCCAGGGTATGGCTACACCTTC	CATSRAAGPGYGYTF
few	TRBV6-2/TRBV6-3	-	TRBJ1-1	TGTGCCAGCAGTGTTACGACAGGAAGCACTGAAGCTTTCTTT	CASSVTTGSTEAFF
-	TRBV6-2/TRBV6-3	-	TRBJ1-2	TGTGCCAGCAGAGTCTCCGAAAGCTATGGCTACACCTTC	CASRVSESYGYTF
-	TRBV4-2	-	TRBJ2-7	TGTGCCAGCAGCCAAGAACGCGAGCAGTACTTC	CASSQEREQYF
many	TRBV4-3	-	TRBJ1-1	TGCGCCAGCAGCCAAGATGGTTGGCTGAACACTGAAGCTTTCTTT	CASSQDGWLNTEAFF
medium-sized	TRBV20-1	-	TRBJ1-6	TGCAGTGCTGGGGGGAGCTCCTATAATTCACCCCTCCACTTT	CSAGGSSYNSPLHF
medium-sized	TRBV7-8	-	TRBJ2-6	TGTGCCAGCAGCTTTAAACCCCCAAGCTCTGGGGCCAACGTCCTGACTTTC	CASSFKPPSSGANVLTF
few	TRBV7-2	-	TRBJ1-3	TGTGCCAGCAGCTCCCTCTCTTCTCTCTCTGGAAACACCATATATTTT	CASSSLSSLSGNTIYF
medium-sized	TRBV12-3/TRBV12-4	-	TRBJ1-5	TGTGCCAGCAGTTTTTATAGGGGGGGCAGCAATCAGCCCCAGCATTTT	CASSFYRGGSNQPQHF
-	TRBV5-1	TRBD1	TRBJ1-2	TGCGCCAGCAGTACCGGGGGGACAGGGGGCGGCGGCTACACCTTC	CASSTGGTGGGGYTF
many	TRBV30	TRBD1	TRBJ1-5	TGTGCCTGGAGTGGTAGGGACAGGGTGAAGGATCAGCCCCAGCATTTT	CAWSGRDRVKDQPQHF
medium-sized	TRBV11-2	-	TRBJ1-4	TGTGCCAGCAGCTTCCGCTCTTCAACTAATGAAAAACTGTTTTTT	CASSFRSSTNEKLFF
-	TRBV27	-	TRBJ1-5	TGTGCCAGCAGTTTAAAGGACCCGGGAGAGGGTCAGCCCCAGCATTTT	CASSLKDPGEGQPQHF